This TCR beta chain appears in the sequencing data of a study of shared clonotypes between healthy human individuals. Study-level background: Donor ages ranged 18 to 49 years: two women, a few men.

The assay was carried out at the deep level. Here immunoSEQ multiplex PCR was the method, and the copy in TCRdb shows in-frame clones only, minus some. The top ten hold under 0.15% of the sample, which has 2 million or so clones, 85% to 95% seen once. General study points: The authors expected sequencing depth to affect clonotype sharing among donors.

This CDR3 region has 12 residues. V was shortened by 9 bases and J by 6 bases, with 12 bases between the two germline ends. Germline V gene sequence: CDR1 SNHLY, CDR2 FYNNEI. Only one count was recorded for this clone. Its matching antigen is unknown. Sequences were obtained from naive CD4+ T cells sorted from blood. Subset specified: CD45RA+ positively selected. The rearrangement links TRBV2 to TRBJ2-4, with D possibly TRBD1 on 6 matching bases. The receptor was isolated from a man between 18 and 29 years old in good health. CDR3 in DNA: TGTGCCAGTAAAGAGACAGGAAACATTCAGTACTTC. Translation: CASKETGNIQYF.